A selection of T cell receptor beta chains follows, all from one sample in a study of technical replicates of blood from a few donors. Profiling relied on immunoSEQ multiplex PCR, and the TCRdb table lists in-frame clones only, not all of them. This sample has around 78,000 clones; approximately 95% occur once, and the top ten carry over 0.25%. The sample was T cells isolated from PBMCs. These receptors were obtained from a human donor in good health. The CDR3 runs from the conserved cysteine through the conserved F or W. A D gene is named only where the DNA matches it firmly. Clone size is given for some rows only: seen once, a few or many times, or a class if the clone is expanded.

V	size	J	length	D	DNA	CDR3
TRBV30	NA	TRBJ2-7	11	NA	TGTGCCTGGAACGTGGAGGGTGAGCAGTACTTC	CAWNVEGEQYF
TRBV2	once	TRBJ1-5	14	NA	TGTGCCAGCAGCTACGACAAGGGGCGTCAGCCCCAGCATTTT	CASSYDKGRQPQHF
TRBV5-4	NA	TRBJ2-2	18	NA	TGTGCCAGCAGCACAGAGGGTCGGTCAGGTGCGAACACCGGGGAGCTGTTTTTT	CASSTEGRSGANTGELFF
TRBV6-1	NA	TRBJ1-4	12	NA	TGTGCCAGCACTACAGGGTATGAAAAACTGTTTTTT	CASTTGYEKLFF
TRBV5-1	NA	TRBJ1-2	15	NA	TGCGCCAGCAGCTCGGACAGCCGAGGCTCCTATGGCTACACCTTC	CASSSDSRGSYGYTF
TRBV10-1	few	TRBJ1-4	13	TRBD1	TGCGCCAGCGGGGGACAGGGCGGTGAAAAACTGTTTTTT	CASGGQGGEKLFF
TRBV10-2	NA	TRBJ2-1	14	NA	TGCGCCAGCAGTGTGAGGGAGACTATGTATGAGCAGTTCTTC	CASSVRETMYEQFF
TRBV5-1	NA	TRBJ2-7	13	TRBD1	TGCGCCAGCAGCATTCAGGGGGCCTACGAGCAGTACTTC	CASSIQGAYEQYF
TRBV14	NA	TRBJ2-5	15	NA	TGTGCCAGCAGCCCGCGTTCTTGGTACCAAGAGACCCAGTACTTC	CASSPRSWYQETQYF
TRBV28	NA	TRBJ2-7	15	NA	TGTGCCAGCAGTTTTTCGGTTCCCCGCTCCTACGAGCAGTACTTC	CASSFSVPRSYEQYF
TRBV28	NA	TRBJ2-3	16	TRBD2	TGTGCCAGCAGTTTTCGGGGACTAGCGGGGACAGATACGCAGTATTTT	CASSFRGLAGTDTQYF
TRBV10-1	NA	TRBJ2-5	14	NA	TGCGCCAGCAGTGAGGCAGGGCGGCAAGAGACCCAGTACTTC	CASSEAGRQETQYF
TRBV5-1	NA	TRBJ2-3	20	NA	TGCGCCAGCAGCTTGACCCTAGGTGTATTCACAGGGCAAGCCACAGATACGCAGTATTTT	CASSLTLGVFTGQATDTQYF
TRBV5-1	NA	TRBJ2-1	16	NA	TGCGCCAGCAGCTTATTAGGCAGAGGCTCCTACAATGAGCAGTTCTTC	CASSLLGRGSYNEQFF
TRBV19	NA	TRBJ1-5	16	TRBD1	TGTGCCAGTAGTATATGGGGACAGGGTAGCAATCAGCCCCAGCATTTT	CASSIWGQGSNQPQHF
TRBV30	NA	TRBJ1-3	13	NA	TGTGCCTGGAATACTGCCCTTCGAAACACCATATATTTT	CAWNTALRNTIYF
TRBV5-6	NA	TRBJ2-4	16	NA	TGTGCCAGCAGCTTGGGGGACAAGGCGGCCAAAAACATTCAGTACTTC	CASSLGDKAAKNIQYF
TRBV4-1	NA	TRBJ2-5	17	NA	TGCGCCAGCAGCCCTCAGGAGGGGTTTTACGCCCAAGAGACCCAGTACTTC	CASSPQEGFYAQETQYF
TRBV20-1	NA	TRBJ2-1	11	NA	TGCAGTGCTAGCCCGGGAGTTGAGCAGTTCTTC	CSASPGVEQFF
TRBV4-1	NA	TRBJ2-7	14	NA	TGCGCCAGCAGCCAAGCGGAGTTTGGCTACGAGCAGTACTTC	CASSQAEFGYEQYF
TRBV9	NA	TRBJ1-2	16	NA	TGTGCCAGCAGCGCCACCACCAGACGGACTGGCTATGGCTACACCTTC	CASSATTRRTGYGYTF
TRBV28	NA	TRBJ1-1	14	TRBD1	TGTGCCAGCAGTGCTAGACAGGGCGACACTGAAGCTTTCTTT	CASSARQGDTEAFF
TRBV29-1	NA	TRBJ2-1	17	TRBD2	TGCAGCGTTGTAACTGGGGGGGCTAGCGGGAGCTACAATGAGCAGTTCTTC	CSVVTGGASGSYNEQFF
TRBV7-9	NA	TRBJ1-5	14	NA	TGTGCCAGCAGCTTAGGACAGGGCAATCAGCCCCAGCATTTT	CASSLGQGNQPQHF
TRBV28	NA	TRBJ2-3	18	TRBD1	TGTGCCAGCAGTCCCCATGGATGGGGGGACAGGGGGACAGATACGCAGTATTTT	CASSPHGWGDRGTDTQYF
TRBV5-1	NA	TRBJ1-1	14	NA	TGCGCCAGCAGATCTTGGGCCCAGACCGCTGAAGCTTTCTTT	CASRSWAQTAEAFF
TRBV4-2	NA	TRBJ1-1	15	TRBD1	TGTGCCAGCAGCCCGAAAAAAGGGGGCGGGACTGAAGCTTTCTTT	CASSPKKGGGTEAFF
TRBV6-1	NA	TRBJ2-7	14	TRBD1	TGTGCCAGCAGTCCCCATTTGGGACAGCTAGAGCAGTACTTC	CASSPHLGQLEQYF
TRBV4-1	NA	TRBJ1-3	19	TRBD1	TGCGCCAGCAGCCGCCCAATTGGGACAGGGAAACCCTCTGGAAACACCATATATTTT	CASSRPIGTGKPSGNTIYF
TRBV5-8	NA	TRBJ1-2	13	TRBD1	TGTGCCAGCAGCCGACAGGGGGACCCTGGCTACACCTTC	CASSRQGDPGYTF
TRBV7-9	NA	TRBJ1-2	12	NA	TGTGCCAGCAGCTTAAGGACGGGGGGCTACACCTTC	CASSLRTGGYTF
TRBV2	NA	TRBJ1-1	13	NA	TGTGCCAGCACTATCGGGGTGAACACTGAAGCTTTCTTT	CASTIGVNTEAFF
TRBV29-1	NA	TRBJ2-7	16	TRBD2	TGCAGCGTTGAAGATTTGACTAGCGGGAGCTCCTACGAGCAGTACTTC	CSVEDLTSGSSYEQYF
TRBV7-9	NA	TRBJ1-5	13	NA	TGTGCCAGCAGCCCCCTGACAGCTCAGCCCCAGCATTTT	CASSPLTAQPQHF
TRBV19	NA	TRBJ2-5	12	NA	TGTGCCAGTAGTGGCGGCGGAAAGACCCAGTACTTC	CASSGGGKTQYF
TRBV19	few	TRBJ1-1	13	TRBD1	TGTGCCAGTAGAAACAGGGGAAACACTGAAGCTTTCTTT	CASRNRGNTEAFF
TRBV7-8	few	TRBJ1-1	16	TRBD1	TGTGCCAGCACCAAGGGACAGGGGGCGTGGGGTACTGAAGCTTTCTTT	CASTKGQGAWGTEAFF
TRBV5-1	NA	TRBJ2-2	15	NA	TGCGCCAGCAGCTTGGGGCAGGAGGGCACCGGGGAGCTGTTTTTT	CASSLGQEGTGELFF
TRBV10-3	NA	TRBJ2-7	17	TRBD1	TGTGCCATTAGTGATGCCATTCAGCCGGGACAGACCTACGAGCAGTACTTC	CAISDAIQPGQTYEQYF
TRBV18	NA	TRBJ2-4	13	TRBD1	TGTGCCAGCTCGGGGGACAGTCGAGACATTCAGTACTTC	CASSGDSRDIQYF
TRBV23-1	once	TRBJ1-2	14	NA	TGCGCCAGCCACCTTAGTGACAGCGCATATGGCTACACCTTC	CASHLSDSAYGYTF
TRBV6-6	NA	TRBJ2-7	16	TRBD2	TGTGCCAGCAGTCGCCGCCCAAGCGGGGGAGCGTACGAGCAGTACTTC	CASSRRPSGGAYEQYF
TRBV28	once	TRBJ2-7	13	NA	TGTGCCAGCGGGGCGGGACGCCCCTACGAGCAGTACTTC	CASGAGRPYEQYF
TRBV7-2	NA	TRBJ2-5	15	TRBD2	TGTGCCAGCAGCCGATCTAGCGGGCCTCAAGAGACCCAGTACTTC	CASSRSSGPQETQYF
TRBV5-1	NA	TRBJ1-2	15	TRBD1	TGCGCCAGCGGCAACCCGGGACAGGTGATCTATGGCTACACCTTC	CASGNPGQVIYGYTF
TRBV4-2	NA	TRBJ2-1	14	NA	TGTGCCGCAAAATTGATCCCTACCGCTAATGAGCAGTTCTTC	CAAKLIPTANEQFF
TRBV6-5	once	TRBJ1-4	13	TRBD1	TGTGCCAGCAGCCCGACAGGGAATGAAAAACTGTTTTTT	CASSPTGNEKLFF
TRBV18	NA	TRBJ1-5	12	NA	TGTGCCAGCTCACCTCTCAATCAGCCCCAGCATTTT	CASSPLNQPQHF
TRBV4-1	NA	TRBJ2-7	13	NA	TGCGCCAGCAGCCAAGAGAGAAAATACGAGCAGTACTTC	CASSQERKYEQYF
TRBV28	NA	TRBJ1-1	13	NA	TGTGCCAGCAGTCTGCTAGGGAACACTGAAGCTTTCTTT	CASSLLGNTEAFF
TRBV5-4	NA	TRBJ2-3	14	NA	TGTGCCAGCAGCTTTGGCGGATTCACAGATACGCAGTATTTT	CASSFGGFTDTQYF
TRBV9	NA	TRBJ2-5	15	TRBD2	TGTGCCAGCAGTATAGCGGGGGGGCCTTTGGAGACCCAGTACTTC	CASSIAGGPLETQYF